A single sample is the source of the 14 T cell receptor beta chains below, sequenced in a study of T cells in tumors after PD-1 blockade. TCRdb keeps only in-frame clones here, not all; method: immunoSEQ multiplex PCR. This table has some 47,000 clones, about four fifths appearing once. Material: PBMCs, obtained before anti-PD-1 treatment. The receptors stem from a human donor with basal cell carcinoma.

The V and J genes are TRBV6-5 and TRBJ1-1, with TRBD1 identical over 7 bases. V gave up 7 bases and J gave up 5 bases; unmatched junction bases: 4. This CDR3 spans 12 amino acids. CDR1 is MNHEY, CDR2 SVGAGI, per germline. In nucleotides, the CDR3 is TGTGCCAGCACCAGGGGGGGGACTGAAGCTTTCTTT. This codes for CASTRGGTEAFF.

The chain links TRBV7-3 to TRBJ2-7, with TRBD2 matching over 8 bases. The end of the DNA is better explained by TRBJ2-1, so the J call may be wrong. This CDR3 spans 13 amino acids. Germline values: CDR1 SGHTA, CDR2 FQGTGA. In DNA form, the CDR3 reads TGTGCCAGCAGCTACGGACTAGCTAATGAGCAGTTCTTC. Protein sequence: CASSYGLANEQFF.

V gene TRBV28 combines with J gene TRBJ2-5; possibly TRBD1 for D (6 bases). Between the trimmed V and J ends, which lost 5 bases and 2 bases, there was a span of 15 bases. CDR3 length: 15 amino acids. Germline CDR1 reads MDHEN; CDR2 reads SYDVKM. The CDR3 here is CASSLGDRRQETQYF. DNA of the CDR3: TGTGCCAGCAGTCTGGGAGACAGGAGACAAGAGACCCAGTACTTC.

The rearrangement uses TRBV28 and TRBJ2-7; weak D call: TRBD1 (6 bases). CDR3 size: 15 residues. V was clipped by 2 bases and J by 0 bases, with 11 bases between them. The V gene's germline CDR1 is MDHEN and CDR2 SYDVKM. The DNA of the CDR3 is TGTGCCAGCAGTTTAAGGGGACACAGCTCCTACGAGCAGTACTTC. It is translated as CASSLRGHSSYEQYF.

V usage is TRBV7-6 and J usage is TRBJ2-6; D is ambiguous. CDR3 length: 15 amino acids. Germline CDR1 and CDR2: SGHVS and FNYEAQ. Trimming removed 1 base at V and 4 bases at J, with 8 bases between. The CDR3 DNA sequence: TGTGCCAGCAGCTTAGAGGTGTCAGGGGCCAACGTCCTGACTTTC. Protein: CASSLEVSGANVLTF.

This chain joins TRBV28 and TRBJ1-2; TRBD1 might be the D (6 bases). Germline assignment: CDR1 MDHEN and CDR2 SYDVKM. The CDR3 loop spans 14 amino acids. V lost 8 bases to trimming and J lost 0 bases, with 13 bases between them. CDR3 bases: TGTGCCAGCCGAACCGGGACAACTAACTATGGCTACACCTTC. Amino acid sequence: CASRTGTTNYGYTF.

The chain is built from TRBV2 and TRBJ2-7; a possible D gene is TRBD2 (6 bases). This CDR3 has 12 residues. In germline, CDR1 is SNHLY, CDR2 FYNNEI. Trimming took off 9 bases at V and 1 base at J, with 10 bases between the two ends. Here the CDR3 reads CASTAGSYEQYF. In DNA, the CDR3 is TGTGCCAGTACTGCGGGGTCCTACGAGCAGTACTTC.

The V and J genes are TRBV19 and TRBJ2-7; 9 bases agree with TRBD1. The CDR3 runs 14 residues. Trimming cost V 7 bases and J 6 bases; bases outside gene matches: 10. Germline loops: CDR1 LNHDA, CDR2 SQIVND (reference sequence). CDR3 region: CASTATGGASEQYF. CDR3 nucleotide sequence: TGTGCCAGTACCGCGACAGGGGGGGCTTCCGAGCAGTACTTC. The entire variable domain, with the rest obtained from reference TRBV19 and TRBJ2-7, is as follows: DGGITQSPKYLFRKEGQNVTLSCEQNLNHDAMYWYRQDPGQGLRLIYYSQIVNDFQKGDIAEGYSVSREKKESFPLTVTSAQKNPTAFYLCASTATGGASEQYFGPGTRLTVT.

The chain is built from TRBV10-3 and TRBJ2-7; a weak D match, TRBD2 (6 bases). The CDR3 has 12 residues. CDR1 and CDR2 (germline): ENHRY, SYGVKD. V gave up 6 bases and J gave up 1 base, with 7 bases separating them. CDR3: CAIRGTSYEQYF. The CDR3 region has the DNA TGTGCCATCAGGGGGACTTCCTACGAGCAGTACTTC.

This chain links TRBV28 with TRBJ2-7, with 7 bases identical to TRBD1. The germline gives CDR1 MDHEN, CDR2 SYDVKM. V was pared by 7 bases and J by 0 bases, with 9 bases of the junction left unmatched. CDR3 length equals 15 residues. Here the CDR3 reads CASITGTASSYEQYF. The DNA of the CDR3 is TGTGCCAGCATTACCGGGACAGCGAGCTCCTACGAGCAGTACTTC.

The CDR3 here is CASSSGLAGVNEQFF. CDR3 nucleotide sequence: TGCGCCAGCAGCTCGGGACTAGCGGGAGTTAATGAGCAGTTCTTC. The chain carries TRBV5-1 and TRBJ2-1; 14 positions match TRBD2. Germline CDR1 is SGHRS and CDR2 is YFSETQ. V was clipped by 3 bases and J by 7 bases; unmatched bases: 3. This CDR3 comprises 15 residues.

The rearrangement uses TRBV5-4 and TRBJ2-3, with a tentative D call TRBD2 (6 bases). The V end was cut by 4 bases, the J end by 0 bases, with 12 bases between. The CDR3 length is 15 residues. The germline V gene encodes CDR1 SGHNT and CDR2 YYREEE (reference sequence). The CDR3, as DNA: TGTGCCAGCAGCCCCGGGGGTGGGAGCACAGATACGCAGTATTTT. Translating gives CASSPGGGSTDTQYF.

This chain joins TRBV2 and TRBJ2-1; 7 positions match TRBD2. V trimming: 3 bases; J trimming: 6 bases; junction bases outside the gene matches: 5. The CDR3 covers 14 residues. Looked up from germline, CDR1 is SNHLY and CDR2 is FYNNEI. The CDR3, as DNA: TGTGCCAGCAGTGATCCCAGCGGGGCCAATGAGCAGTTCTTC. The encoded protein is CASSDPSGANEQFF.

The chain is built from TRBV6-1 and TRBJ1-2; D gene unclear. Germline V lookup: CDR1 MNHNS, CDR2 SASEGT. The CDR3 runs 15 residues. V was pared by 1 base and J by 3 bases, with 12 bases between. This CDR3 is CASSEGAATYYGYTF. The CDR3 nucleotides are TGTGCCAGCAGTGAAGGAGCAGCGACCTACTATGGCTACACCTTC.